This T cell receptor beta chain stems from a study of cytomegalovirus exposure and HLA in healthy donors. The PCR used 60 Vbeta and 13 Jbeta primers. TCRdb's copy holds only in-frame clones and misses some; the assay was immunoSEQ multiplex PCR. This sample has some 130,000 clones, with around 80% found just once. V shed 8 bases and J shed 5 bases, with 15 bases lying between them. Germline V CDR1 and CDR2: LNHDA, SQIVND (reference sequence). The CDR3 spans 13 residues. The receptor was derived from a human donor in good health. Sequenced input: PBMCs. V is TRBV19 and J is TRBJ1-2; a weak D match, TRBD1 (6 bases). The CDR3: CASRPDRRYGYTF. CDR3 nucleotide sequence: TGTGCCAGTCGCCCAGACAGGAGGTATGGCTACACCTTC.